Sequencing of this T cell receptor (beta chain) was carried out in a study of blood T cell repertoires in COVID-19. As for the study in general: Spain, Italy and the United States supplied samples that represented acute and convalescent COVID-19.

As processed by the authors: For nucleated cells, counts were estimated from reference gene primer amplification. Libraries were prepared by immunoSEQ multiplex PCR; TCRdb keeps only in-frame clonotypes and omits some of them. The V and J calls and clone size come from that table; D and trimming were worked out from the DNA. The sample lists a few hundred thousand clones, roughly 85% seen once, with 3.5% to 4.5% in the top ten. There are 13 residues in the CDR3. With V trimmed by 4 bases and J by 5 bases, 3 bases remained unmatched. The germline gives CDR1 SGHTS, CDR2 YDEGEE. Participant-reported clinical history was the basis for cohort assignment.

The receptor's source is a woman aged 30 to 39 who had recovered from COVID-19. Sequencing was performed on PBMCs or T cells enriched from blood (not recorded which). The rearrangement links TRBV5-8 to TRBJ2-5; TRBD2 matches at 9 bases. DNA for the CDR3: TGTGCCAGCAGCCCTGGACTAGCGGAGACCCAGTACTTC. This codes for CASSPGLAETQYF.